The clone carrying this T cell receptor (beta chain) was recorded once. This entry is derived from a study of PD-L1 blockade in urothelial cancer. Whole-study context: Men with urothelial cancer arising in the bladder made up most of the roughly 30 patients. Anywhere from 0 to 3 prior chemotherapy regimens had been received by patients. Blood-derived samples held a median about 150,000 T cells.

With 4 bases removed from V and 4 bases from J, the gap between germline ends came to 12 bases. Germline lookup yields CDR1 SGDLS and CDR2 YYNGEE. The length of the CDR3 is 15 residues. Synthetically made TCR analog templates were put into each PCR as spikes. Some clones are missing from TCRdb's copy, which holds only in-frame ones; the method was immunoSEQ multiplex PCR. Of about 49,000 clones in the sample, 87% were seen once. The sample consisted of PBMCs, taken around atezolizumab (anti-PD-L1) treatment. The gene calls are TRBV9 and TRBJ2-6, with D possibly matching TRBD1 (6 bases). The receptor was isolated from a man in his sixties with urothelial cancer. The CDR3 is CASSPSGVGANVLTF. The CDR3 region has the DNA TGTGCCAGCAGCCCATCAGGGGTCGGGGCCAACGTCCTGACTTTC. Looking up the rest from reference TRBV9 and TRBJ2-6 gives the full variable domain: DSGVTQTPKHLITATGQRVTLRCSPRSGDLSVYWYQQSLDQGLQFLIQYYNGEERAKGNILERFSAQQFPDLHSELNLSSLELGDSALYFCASSPSGVGANVLTFGAGSRLTVL.